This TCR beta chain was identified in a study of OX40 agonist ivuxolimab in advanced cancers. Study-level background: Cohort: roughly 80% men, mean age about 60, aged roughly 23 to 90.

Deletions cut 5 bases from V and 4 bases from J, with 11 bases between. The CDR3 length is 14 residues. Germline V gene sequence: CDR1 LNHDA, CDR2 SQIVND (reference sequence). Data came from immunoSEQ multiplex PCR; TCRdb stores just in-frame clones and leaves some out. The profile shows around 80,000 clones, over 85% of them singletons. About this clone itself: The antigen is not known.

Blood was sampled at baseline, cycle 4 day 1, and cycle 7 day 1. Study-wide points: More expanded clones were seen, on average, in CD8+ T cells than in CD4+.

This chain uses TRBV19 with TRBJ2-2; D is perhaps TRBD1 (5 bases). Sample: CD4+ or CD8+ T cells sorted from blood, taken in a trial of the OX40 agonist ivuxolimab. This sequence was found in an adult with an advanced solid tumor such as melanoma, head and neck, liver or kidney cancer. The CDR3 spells CASSARQFTGELFF. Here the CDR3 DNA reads TGTGCCAGTAGTGCCCGACAGTTCACCGGGGAGCTGTTTTTT.